Following are 21 T cell receptor beta chains from one sample sequenced in a study of blood T cells in healthy people across ages. A second PCR, run for roughly 6 to 11 cycles, used a sample-barcoded 5' primer plus a J-beta primer mix. Each CDR3 protein is one row after TCRdb ran MiXCR on the 5' RACE reads. Of 1.5 million to 2 million distinct CDR3 sequences listed, 49% are singletons. The sequencing input was blood. The receptor source for this set is a woman aged 40 to 50 in good health.

The CDR3 coding sequence is TGTGCCAGCAGCCCGAAGGGGGTTAGCACAGATACGCAGTATTTT. It translates to CASSPKGVSTDTQYF. The rearrangement links TRBV7-9 to TRBJ2-3, with D maybe TRBD1 (6 bases). From germline, CDR1 is SEHNR and CDR2 FQNEAQ (reference sequence). V was trimmed by 5 bases and J by 0 bases, leaving 12 bases between them. The CDR3 covers 15 residues.

The chain has TRBV7-9 and TRBJ2-1; a possible D gene is TRBD2 (7 bases). The CDR3 spans 18 residues. V lost 5 bases and J 8 bases, leaving 28 bases between the germline ends. The germline CDR1 and CDR2 sequences are SEHNR and FQNEAQ (reference sequence). The CDR3 here is CASSTGTGGRSRVDEQFF. As DNA, the CDR3 is TGTGCCAGCAGCACCGGTACGGGGGGCAGAAGTCGGGTAGATGAGCAGTTCTTC.

A note on this clonotype: One junction end does not reproduce the germline sequence, and a read error may be involved. The rearrangement joins TRBV10-3 to TRBJ2-3; 15 nucleotides align to TRBD2. CDR1 is ENHRY and CDR2 is SYGVKD in the germline V gene. This CDR3 contains 18 residues. The CDR3 loop is CVISEPQGLAGGSDTQYF. The CDR3 DNA reads as TGTGTCATCAGTGAGCCTCAGGGACTAGCGGGGGGTTCAGATACGCAGTATTTT.

The rearrangement links TRBV29-1 to TRBJ1-2; possibly TRBD1 for D (6 bases). This CDR3 has 12 residues. The V gene lost 0 bases and the J gene lost 8 bases, with 10 bases spanning the gap. Germline V gene data show CDR1 as SQVTM and CDR2 as ANQGSEA. This CDR3 reads CSVEDRGSGYTF. The CDR3 DNA follows: TGCAGCGTTGAAGACAGGGGTTCCGGCTACACCTTC.

This clonotype was counted ten times or more. V and J are TRBV6-2 or TRBV6-3 and TRBJ2-7, with D unresolved. This CDR3 comprises 12 residues. The germline V and J ends were trimmed by 6 bases and 0 bases, with 6 bases remaining between them. Germline V CDR1 and CDR2: MNHEY, SVGEGT. The CDR3 protein is CASSRSSYEQYF. The CDR3 nucleotides read TGTGCCAGCAGCCGGAGCTCCTACGAGCAGTACTTC.

The chain combines TRBV5-1 with TRBJ2-3; D unresolved. The CDR3 covers 13 residues. Trimming took 4 bases from V and 5 from J, leaving 11 bases between them. CDR1 and CDR2 (germline): SGHRS, YFSETQ. CDR3 DNA sequence: TGCGCCAGCAGCGCGACGCTGGGAGATACGCAGTATTTT. Residues: CASSATLGDTQYF.

This clonotype was recorded a few times. The chain joins TRBV6-6 to TRBJ2-3; D perhaps matches TRBD1 (6 bases). CDR1 and CDR2 (germline): MNHNY, SVGAGI (reference sequence). Trimming pared 0 bases from V and 0 bases from J, leaving 13 bases between. The CDR3 is made up of 17 amino acids. In DNA form, the CDR3 reads TGTGCCAGCAGTTACTCTTCCTGGGACATTAGCACAGATACGCAGTATTTT. Its translation is CASSYSSWDISTDTQYF.

J is TRBJ2-4 and V is TRBV5-1, with 8 bases identical to TRBD1. The CDR3 runs to 13 residues. CDR1 and CDR2 from the germline V gene are SGHRS and YFSETQ. V gave up 4 bases and J gave up 13 bases; unmatched junction bases: 10. The CDR3 DNA follows: TGCGCCAGCAGCGTCGGACAGGGCCTTGAGCAGTACTTC. It translates to CASSVGQGLEQYF.

The V gene is TRBV20-1, the J gene TRBJ1-1; D ambiguous. The V gene lost 3 bases and the J gene lost 1 base, with 15 bases spanning the gap. Germline V gene sequence: CDR1 DFQATT, CDR2 SNEGSKA (reference sequence). CDR3 size: 15 residues. Here the CDR3 reads CSASFPGVTNTEAFF. CDR3 DNA sequence: TGCAGTGCTAGCTTTCCGGGAGTGACGAACACTGAAGCTTTCTTT.

This clonotype was observed a handful of times. This chain joins TRBV9 and TRBJ2-6, with D uncertain. Trimming removed 5 bases at V and 6 bases at J, with 9 bases between. Germline CDR1 is SGDLS and CDR2 is YYNGEE. CDR3 size: 13 residues. CDR3: CASRGREANVLTF. CDR3 nucleotide sequence: TGTGCCAGCAGGGGTCGAGAGGCCAACGTCCTGACTTTC.

This clonotype has a handful of counts. The rearrangement uses TRBV7-2 and TRBJ1-2; TRBD1 matches at 7 bases. Germline-derived CDR1 and CDR2 are SGHTA and FQGNSA. The CDR3 covers 15 residues. Unmatched junction bases numbered 2, after V lost 0 bases and J lost 1 base. In DNA form, the CDR3 reads TGTGCCAGCAGCTTAGCGGGACAGCTTAACTATGGCTACACCTTC. This codes for CASSLAGQLNYGYTF.

The J gene is TRBJ1-2, the V gene TRBV7-2; tentatively, D is TRBD1 (5 bases). V was cut by 2 bases and J by 8 bases, with 15 bases left in between. The length of the CDR3 is 14 residues. The germline V gene encodes CDR1 SGHTA and CDR2 FQGNSA. This chain's CDR3 is CASSLMQGAEGYTF. CDR3 bases: TGTGCCAGCAGCTTAATGCAAGGGGCCGAAGGCTACACCTTC.

The chain uses TRBV27 and TRBJ1-5, with D perhaps TRBD1 (5 bases). Per the germline V gene, CDR1 is MNHEY and CDR2 is SMNVEV (reference sequence). The V end was cut by 7 bases, the J end by 3 bases, with 13 bases between. The length of the CDR3 is 14 residues. The CDR3 sequence: CASKTSGYNQPQHF. In DNA form, the CDR3 reads TGTGCCAGCAAAACCTCAGGGTACAATCAGCCCCAGCATTTT.

The J gene is TRBJ1-1, the V gene TRBV20-1; no firm D call. The CDR3 spans 14 residues. The V and J ends lost 0 bases and 4 bases respectively, with 12 bases between them. Germline V lookup: CDR1 DFQATT, CDR2 SNEGSKA (reference sequence). CDR3 DNA sequence: TGCAGTGCTAGAGATGTGGGGAGGATCACTGAAGCTTTCTTT. It is translated as CSARDVGRITEAFF.

The chain carries TRBV6-2 or TRBV6-3 and TRBJ2-7; D not resolved. Trimming cost V 2 bases and J 5 bases, with 10 bases left between them. CDR3 length equals 13 residues. From germline, CDR1 is MNHEY and CDR2 SVGEGT. The CDR3 DNA reads TGTGCCAGCAGTTACGGCGGCGTCCACGAGCAGTACTTC. It encodes CASSYGGVHEQYF.

V gene TRBV4-1 combines with J gene TRBJ2-1; 11 nucleotides match TRBD2. The last part of the DNA fits TRBJ2-7 better; the J call may be wrong. Germline CDR1 MGHRA, CDR2 YSYEKL. CDR3 size: 16 residues. CDR3 sequence: CASSQGVAGGLGEQYF. The DNA of the CDR3 is TGCGCCAGCAGCCAAGGGGTAGCGGGAGGGCTGGGCGAGCAGTACTTC.

The chain links TRBV7-2 to TRBJ1-4; D gene uncertain. Germline CDR1 SGHTA, CDR2 FQGNSA. This CDR3 is built from 15 residues. V gave up 5 bases and J gave up 0 bases, with 10 bases separating them. The CDR3 spells CASSPNSPTNEKLFF. The CDR3 DNA follows: TGTGCCAGCAGCCCAAACAGTCCAACTAATGAAAAACTGTTTTTT. The complete variable domain, with remaining parts taken from reference TRBV7-2 and TRBJ1-4, reads GAGVSQSPSNKVTEKGKDVELRCDPISGHTALYWYRQSLGQGLEFLIYFQGNSAPDKSGLPSDRFSAERTGGSVSTLTIQRTQQEDSAVYLCASSPNSPTNEKLFFGSGTQLSVL.

This clonotype was seen a few times. The CDR3 region is CASSFNTGGYTF. CDR3 coding DNA: TGTGCCAGCAGTTTTAACACGGGCGGCTACACCTTC. The chain uses TRBV6-5 and TRBJ1-2; D not certain. This CDR3 region has 12 residues. Deletions cut 4 bases from V and 8 bases from J, with 11 bases between. Germline-derived CDR1 and CDR2 are MNHEY and SVGAGI.

The sample holds one count of this clonotype. The V and J genes are TRBV10-3 and TRBJ1-4; D is possibly TRBD1 (5 bases). From germline, CDR1 is ENHRY and CDR2 SYGVKD. Between the trimmed V and J ends, which lost 8 bases and 1 base, there was a span of 8 bases. The CDR3 runs 13 residues. The CDR3 loop is CAIGRETNEKLFF. CDR3 nucleotides: TGTGCCATCGGCAGGGAAACTAATGAAAAACTGTTTTTT.

This clonotype was picked up a small number of times. The chain couples TRBV2 to TRBJ2-1; D not certain. Germline V gives CDR1 SNHLY, CDR2 FYNNEI. CDR3 length: 15 amino acids. The V end was cut by 5 bases, the J end by 0 bases, with 11 bases between. The CDR3 sequence is CASSSGASSYNEQFF. CDR3 bases: TGTGCCAGCAGTTCCGGCGCTAGCTCCTACAATGAGCAGTTCTTC. Full variable domain (missing parts from reference TRBV2 and TRBJ2-1): EPEVTQTPSHQVTQMGQEVILRCVPISNHLYFYWYRQILGQKVEFLVSFYNNEISEKSEIFDDQFSVERPDGSNFTLKIRSTKLEDSAMYFCASSSGASSYNEQFFGPGTRLTVL.

The rearrangement joins TRBV6-6 to TRBJ2-3; 16 bases are shared with TRBD2. The CDR3 length is 15 residues. Germline assignment: CDR1 MNHNY and CDR2 SVGAGI (reference sequence). Trimming took 9 bases from V and 4 from J; bases not matched to a gene: 4. The CDR3: CARRGLAGGPDTQYF. CDR3 sequence (DNA): TGTGCCAGACGGGGACTAGCGGGGGGGCCAGATACGCAGTATTTT.